This T cell receptor beta chain was recorded in a study of regulatory T cells in long-lasting Graves disease (dated by TCRdb to about 2021). In the study overall: Patients with newly diagnosed Graves' disease had been on antithyroid drugs for under 3 months. The study was registered as a clinical trial and conducted in China. Patients with persistent Graves' disease were compared with patients with newly diagnosed Graves' disease using TCR sequencing and RNA sequencing of peripheral blood. A total of some 35 samples underwent TCR sequencing: about 13 from persistent and about 20 from newly diagnosed Graves' disease patients. The paper as a whole reports these results and caveats: Sequencing and analysis were restricted to the TCR beta chain. Persistent disease showed preferential use of TRBV28, TRBJ1-2 and TRBJ2-5, whereas newly diagnosed disease favored TRBV20-1 and TRBJ2-1. More public clonotypes were shared among persistent patients (2,741) than among newly diagnosed patients (966). The small sample size was acknowledged by the authors as a limitation that may reduce accuracy. Compared with newly diagnosed patients, persistent Graves' disease patients had lower TCR Shannon entropy and fewer highly expanded clones, which suggests clonal expansion. Only peripheral blood was studied, because thyroid tissue, the primary lesion, was inaccessible.

The time point label here, explained by the study, means: newly diagnosed GD, antithyroid drugs for less than 3 months. For both TCR sequencing and RNA sequencing, RNA was extracted from PBMCs using TRIzol. The diagnosis of Graves' disease followed American Thyroid Association guidelines. Patients for the study were recruited at an endocrinology department in Xi'an, China. From each patient, about 8.9 milliliters of peripheral blood was collected into an EDTA anticoagulant tube. Ficoll Paque Plus density gradient separation was used to isolate PBMCs, and no further T cell sorting was performed. RNA quality was checked with an Agilent 2100 Bioanalyzer and agarose gel, and concentration with a NanoDrop 2000. Library construction relied on multiplex PCR. Reads for this sample came from an Illumina HiSeq 4000. To build TCR beta libraries, CDR3 regions were amplified by Arm-PCR using iRepertoire HTBI primers. Gel purification was performed on PCR products prior to sequencing. On the authors' methods: A total of roughly 65 TRBV and some 13 TRBJ segments were identified across samples and were used for gene usage analysis of CDR3 amino acid clonotypes. COPE and FqMerger were used to merge filtered high-quality paired reads into contigs. BLAST was used to align contigs to IMGT TRBV, TRBD and TRBJ reference genes, and CDR3 was defined according to IMGT. Any clonotype with a frequency above 0.1% was classified as a highly expanded clone. Repertoire diversity was measured by Shannon entropy, and V-J evenness by the Gini coefficient. A clonotype found in more than one individual was treated as public. TCRdb reanalyzed the raw reads on its own, using fastp at Q25 for trimming and MiXCR for clone calling, and kept in-frame beta chains. Duplicate CDR3 protein sequences are folded into a single record with the most common DNA and genes. In this record, the V and J calls reflect TCRdb's handling and not the investigators' own analysis. For this sample there are 300,000 to 450,000 distinct CDR3 sequences; around 15% appear just once. Roughly 20% of the sample lies in the top ten.

This clonotype was observed once. Its antigen is unknown. No per-base quality is available; no much larger clone lies one base away. Just one read gives weak support. CDR1 and CDR2 (DFQATT, SNEGSKA) derive from the germline V gene (reference sequence). Trimmed from V: 1 base; trimmed from J: 5 bases; junction bases lacking a gene match: 12. Including cysteine and phenylalanine, the CDR3 has 17 amino acids. Only the CDR3 DNA is retained, 51 bases long and in frame from the first base. The chain was built from TRBV20-1 and TRBJ2-5; TRBD2 lines up with 11 middle nucleotides. The TCR was taken from a female donor with Graves disease. Sample: peripheral blood mononuclear cells (PBMCs), taken at new diagnosis, from a patient treated with antithyroid drugs. The DNA sequence reads TGCAGTGCTAGAGCATTACTAGCGGGAGTGCTCGACGAGACCCAGTACTTC. The encoded protein is CSARALLAGVLDETQYF.